This T cell receptor beta chain comes out of a study of CD8+ T cells in alopecia areata. Turning to the study itself: A 6-month off-drug phase came after tofacitinib, which had lasted 6 to 18 months. Whole-study findings and limits: An increase in clonality over normal scalp was evident in lesional scalp, especially alopecia totalis/universalis. Unlike in mice, where it was clearer, TCR sharing across patients was less clear, possibly HLA-related.

Sampling of alopecia areata patients yielded lesional scalp punch biopsies as well as peripheral blood. Sequencing relied on a cDNA template that was reverse transcribed from extracted RNA. The repertoire was sequenced with immunoSEQ multiplex PCR; TCRdb's copy has only in-frame clones and lacks some. Here the sample spans over 150,000 clones, around 63% being singletons. About this clone: Its antigen is not known.

V trimming: 4 bases; J trimming: 3 bases; junction bases outside the gene matches: 6. Germline V CDR1 and CDR2: GTSNPN, SVGIG (reference sequence). The CDR3 has 13 residues. The starting material was CD4+ T cells sorted from blood, obtained at week 0. This TCR derives from a human donor with alopecia areata. J is TRBJ2-7 and V is TRBV30; 7 bases align to TRBD2. CDR3 protein: CAWTGLADYEQYF. In nucleotides, the CDR3 is TGTGCCTGGACGGGGCTAGCGGACTACGAGCAGTACTTC.